This TCR beta chain derives from a study of Ad26.COV2.S vaccination and SARS-CoV-2 variants. Trimming removed 6 bases at V and 1 base at J, with 15 bases between. The CDR3 has 15 amino acids. Germline V CDR1 and CDR2: MNHNY, SVGAGI (reference sequence). The protocol was immunoSEQ multiplex PCR, while the TCRdb copy is restricted to in-frame clones and leaves out a portion. The sample has about 390,000 clones, 92% seen once. Overall study results and limits: Non-spike TCR breadth did not differ much between vaccine and placebo recipients.

The treatment denotes: roughly 18 received Ad26.COV2.S at low or high dose, single or two shots; about 5 received placebo; per-sample allocation not given. Sampling happened 63 days after the first vaccine or placebo injection. The table lists this clone with a few counts. Antigen unknown. The source of this sequence is a person aged 18-60 years who received the Ad26.COV2.S COVID-19 vaccine or a placebo. This sample comprised peripheral blood, obtained in a trial of Ad26.COV2.S vaccine versus placebo. This chain links TRBV6-6 with TRBJ2-5, with D perhaps TRBD1 (6 bases). This chain's CDR3 is CASSPRGQGQETQYF. In nucleotides, the CDR3 is TGTGCCAGCAGCCCCAGGGGCCAGGGCCAAGAGACCCAGTACTTC.